This is a list of T cell receptor beta chains from one sample in a study of T-cell reconstitution after alpha-beta-depleted transplantation in children. MiXCR, applied by TCRdb to the PCR reads, yields one record per CDR3 protein. The repertoire holds about 580,000 distinct CDR3 sequences, with roughly 27% as singletons. This specimen consisted of PBMCs, obtained before TCRalphabeta/CD19-depleted stem cell transplant. The receptors were sampled from a boy under three years old with Wiskott-Aldrich syndrome, due to receive a stem cell transplant. Each CDR3 is given with its conserved first and last residue. A D gene is named only where the DNA matches it firmly. Size is omitted from some rows. Given values are once, few, many or a class for expanded clones.

>TRBV6-6|TRBD1|-|TRBJ2-7
TGTGCCAGCAGTTACGCGACAGGGAACGAGCAGTACTTC
CASSYATGNEQYF
>TRBV6-1|TRBD1|-|TRBJ2-7
TGTGCCAGCAGTGCCCCCGGGACAGCTCCCTCCGAGCAGTACTTC
CASSAPGTAPSEQYF
>TRBV13|TRBD2|-|TRBJ2-7
TGTGCCAGCGGGCTAGCGGGAGGATCACTATACGAGCAGTACTTC
CASGLAGGSLYEQYF
>TRBV20-1|-|-|TRBJ2-3
TGCAGTGCCATGACTCTCAGGGAGGCCTCTAGCACAGATACGCAGTATTTT
CSAMTLREASSTDTQYF
>TRBV15|-|few|TRBJ1-1
TGTGCCACCAGCAGAGCCTGGGATGAGCTTGAAGCTTTCTTT
CATSRAWDELEAFF
>TRBV10-1|TRBD2|few|TRBJ2-2
TGCGCCAGCAGTGAGTCGGGAGGGCCCACCGGGGAGCTGTTTTTT
CASSESGGPTGELFF
>TRBV5-1|-|many|TRBJ2-3
TGTGCCAGCAGTTTGCCCACAGATACGCAGTATTTT
CASSLPTDTQYF
>TRBV5-1|TRBD1|few|TRBJ2-3
TGCGCCAGCAGCCCCCTGACAGGGAGCACAGATACGCAGTATTTT
CASSPLTGSTDTQYF
>TRBV6-5|-|few|TRBJ1-2
TGTGCCAGCAGTTACTCGGTGGGGCAGGGGTCGAGCTACACCTTC
CASSYSVGQGSSYTF
>TRBV28|TRBD1|-|TRBJ2-3
TGTGCCAGCAGTCCGGGGACAGGGGTTGGGAACGCAGATACGCAGTATTTT
CASSPGTGVGNADTQYF
>TRBV20-1|TRBD1|few|TRBJ2-5
TGCAGTCGGACAGGGCAAGAGACCCAGTACTTC
CSRTGQETQYF
>TRBV11-2|-|-|TRBJ1-2
TGTGCCAGCAGCTTGGGCTTGACAGGCGCCTATGGCTACACCTTC
CASSLGLTGAYGYTF
>TRBV25-1|-|-|TRBJ2-7
TGTGCCAGCCGTACCTACAGGGATACCTACGAGCAGTACTTC
CASRTYRDTYEQYF
>TRBV24-1|-|-|TRBJ2-1
TGTGCCACCAGTGATTATAAGGCTAGCTCCTACAATGAGCAGTTCTTC
CATSDYKASSYNEQFF
>TRBV12-3/TRBV12-4|TRBD2|-|TRBJ2-1
TGTGCCAGCAGTTTAATACTAGCGGGAGGTGAGCAGTTCTTC
CASSLILAGGEQFF
>TRBV29-1|-|-|TRBJ1-1
TGCAGCGTGGGGGAGGGGAACACTGAAGCTTTCTTT
CSVGEGNTEAFF
>TRBV24-1|-|-|TRBJ2-2
TGTGCCACCATGGGCCCCAACAAAGCGGGCGGGGAGCTGTTTTTT
CATMGPNKAGGELFF
>TRBV11-1|-|-|TRBJ2-5
TGTGCCAGCAGCTCCAGGGGTAGCCAAAGTTGGGGGCGGACGGAGACCCAGTACTTC
CASSSRGSQSWGRTETQYF
>TRBV5-1|-|few|TRBJ2-7
TGCGCCACCAACTCTGGGGATGGGGAGCAGTACTTC
CATNSGDGEQYF
>TRBV20-1|-|few|TRBJ2-1
TGCAGTGCTAGAGATCTGAACTATTCGTCCTACAATGAGCAGTTCTTC
CSARDLNYSSYNEQFF
>TRBV7-9|-|-|TRBJ2-7
TGTGCCAGCAGCTTAGCCTGTGGGCCCCCCTCAAGGGAGCAGTACTTC
CASSLACGPPSREQYF
>TRBV20-1|TRBD2|-|TRBJ2-1
TGCAGTGCTATCGCGGGGGGGTGGGAGCAGTTCTTC
CSAIAGGWEQFF
>TRBV5-4|TRBD1|-|TRBJ1-2
TGTGCCAGCAGCTTTCAGGGACGGGACAGCGGACCCTACACCTTC
CASSFQGRDSGPYTF
>TRBV18|TRBD2|once|TRBJ2-1
TGTGCCAGCTCACCACTCCCGGGAGGGCCGTCTTTCGATGAGCAGTTCTTC
CASSPLPGGPSFDEQFF
>TRBV20-1|-|-|TRBJ2-5
TGCAGTGCTAGTCCAGACCAAGAGACCCAGTACTTC
CSASPDQETQYF
>TRBV28|TRBD2|few|TRBJ2-1
TGTGCCAGCACCGTCAGCGGGAGGGCCAAGTACAATGAGCAGTTCTTC
CASTVSGRAKYNEQFF
>TRBV28|-|-|TRBJ2-3
TGTGCCAGCGGATACAGAGGACGGACCACAGATACGCAGTATTTT
CASGYRGRTTDTQYF
>TRBV5-1|TRBD2|-|TRBJ2-3
TGCGCCAGCAGCTTGGGGGGAAGGACTAGCGGAACTAGCACAGATACGCAGTATTTT
CASSLGGRTSGTSTDTQYF
>TRBV24-1|-|-|TRBJ2-2
TGTGCGACCAGTTACCCCGGAGGGGACAGAGCCGGGGAGCTGTTTTTT
CATSYPGGDRAGELFF
>TRBV18|TRBD2|-|TRBJ2-1
TGTGCCAGCTCACCACTAGGCGGGAGTAGGAACAATGAGCAGTTCTTC
CASSPLGGSRNNEQFF
>TRBV2|TRBD2|-|TRBJ2-7
TGTGCCAGCAGGGCGGGAGCGTTCTACGAGCAGTACTTC
CASRAGAFYEQYF
>TRBV20-1|TRBD1|few|TRBJ1-5
TGCAGTGCCTCGACAGGGAGGGGCAATCAGCCCCAGCATTTT
CSASTGRGNQPQHF
>TRBV3-2|-|-|TRBJ2-1
TGTGCCAGCAGCCAAGAAAAAGATGGCGGAGAAGGCTACAATGAGCAGTTCTTC
CASSQEKDGGEGYNEQFF
>TRBV11-2|TRBD2|-|TRBJ2-7
TGTGCCAGCAGCCGACCGGGACTACGCTCCTACGAGCAGTACTTC
CASSRPGLRSYEQYF
>TRBV5-5|-|few|TRBJ2-2
TGTGCCAGCAGCTTGGCCTCCTGGCTAGCGAGGAACACCGGGGAGCTGTTTTTT
CASSLASWLARNTGELFF
>TRBV7-8|-|few|TRBJ1-1
TGTGCCAGCAGCTTAGGCGACGGGATGAACACTGAAGCTTTCTTT
CASSLGDGMNTEAFF
>TRBV28|TRBD1|few|TRBJ1-1
TGTGGTACAGGACAGGGGGTACTGAACACTGAAGCTTTCTTT
CGTGQGVLNTEAFF
>TRBV6-1|-|-|TRBJ2-5
TGTGCCAGCAGTGGCAGGCAGGGTCGCAGGGAGACCCAGTACTTC
CASSGRQGRRETQYF
>TRBV18|-|few|TRBJ2-5
TGTGCCAGCTCACCAGACCTTAGGGAGACCCAGTACTTC
CASSPDLRETQYF
>TRBV5-1|TRBD2|few|TRBJ2-7
TGCGCCAGCAGTCCCGACTCGGGAGGGGTCTCCTACGAGCAGTACTTC
CASSPDSGGVSYEQYF
>TRBV10-3|-|-|TRBJ2-7
TGTGCCACCACAGGTATCTCCTACGAGCAGTACTTC
CATTGISYEQYF
>TRBV7-9|-|-|TRBJ2-7
TGTGCCAGCAGCTTAGGGGGGGACGAGCAGTACTTC
CASSLGGDEQYF
>TRBV7-9|TRBD2|many|TRBJ2-4
TGTGCCAGCAGCCCCCCCCGGGGGGGGCCATTAAACATTCAGTACTTC
CASSPPRGGPLNIQYF
>TRBV20-1|TRBD2|few|TRBJ2-3
TGCAGTGCTCGGGAGGTTACCACAGATACGCAGTATTTT
CSAREVTTDTQYF
>TRBV27|-|-|TRBJ2-1
TGTGCCAGCAGCCGTCAGGGTGGGGGGTCCTACAATGAGCAGTTCTTC
CASSRQGGGSYNEQFF
>TRBV12-3/TRBV12-4|-|-|TRBJ2-2
TGTGCCAGCAGTCACCGGGATTCCGGACGAAACACCGGGGAGCTGTTTTTT
CASSHRDSGRNTGELFF